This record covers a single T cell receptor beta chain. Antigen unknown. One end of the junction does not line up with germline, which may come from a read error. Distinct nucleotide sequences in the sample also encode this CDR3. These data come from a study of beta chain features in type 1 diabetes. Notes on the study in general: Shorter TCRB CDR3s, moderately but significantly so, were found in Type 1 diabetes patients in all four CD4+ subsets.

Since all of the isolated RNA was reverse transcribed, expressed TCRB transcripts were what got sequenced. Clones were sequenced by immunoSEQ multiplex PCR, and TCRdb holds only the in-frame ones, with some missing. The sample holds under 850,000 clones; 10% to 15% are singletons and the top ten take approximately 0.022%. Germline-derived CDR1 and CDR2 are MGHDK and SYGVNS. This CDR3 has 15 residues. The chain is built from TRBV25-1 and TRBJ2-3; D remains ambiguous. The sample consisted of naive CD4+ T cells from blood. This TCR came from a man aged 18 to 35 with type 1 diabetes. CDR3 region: CASRESNSFRDTQYF. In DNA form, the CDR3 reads TGTGCCAGCAGGGAATCCAACTCCTTTCGAGATACGCAGTATTTT.